This T cell receptor (beta chain) is from a study of beta chain features in type 1 diabetes. The authors reverse transcribed all of the isolated RNA, so sequencing captured expressed TCRB transcripts. Clones were sequenced by immunoSEQ multiplex PCR, and TCRdb holds only the in-frame ones, with some missing. The table lists 150,000 to 200,000 clones, around an eighth of them singletons. This clone was counted between two and nine times. This CDR3 is built from 13 residues. V was pared by 7 bases and J by 10 bases, with 7 bases of the junction left unmatched. Germline V lookup: CDR1 MNHNS, CDR2 SASEGT.

The sequence was collected from a woman aged 18-30 years in good health. This chain links TRBV6-1 with TRBJ2-1, with 10 bases identical to TRBD1. The sequencing input was central memory CD4+ T cells from blood. The chain's CDR3 is CASTDGQGGEQFF. The DNA for the CDR3 is TGTGCCAGCACTGATGGACAGGGGGGCGAGCAGTTCTTC.